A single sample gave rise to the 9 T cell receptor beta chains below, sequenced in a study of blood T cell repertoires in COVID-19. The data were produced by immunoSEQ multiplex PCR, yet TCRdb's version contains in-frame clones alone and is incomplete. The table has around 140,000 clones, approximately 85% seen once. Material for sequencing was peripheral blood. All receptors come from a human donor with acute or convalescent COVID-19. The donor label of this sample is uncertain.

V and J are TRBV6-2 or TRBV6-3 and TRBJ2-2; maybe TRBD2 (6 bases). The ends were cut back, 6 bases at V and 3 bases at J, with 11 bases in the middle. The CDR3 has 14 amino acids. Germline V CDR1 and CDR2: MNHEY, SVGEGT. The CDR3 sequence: CASSGTPYTGELFF. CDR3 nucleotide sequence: TGTGCCAGCAGCGGGACTCCGTACACCGGGGAGCTGTTTTTT.

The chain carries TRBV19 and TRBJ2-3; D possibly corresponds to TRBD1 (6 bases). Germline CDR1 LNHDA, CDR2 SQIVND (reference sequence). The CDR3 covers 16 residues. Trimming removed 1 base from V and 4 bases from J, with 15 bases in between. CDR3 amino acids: CASSIAGTKGPDTQYF. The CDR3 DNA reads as TGTGCCAGTAGTATAGCAGGGACAAAGGGCCCAGATACGCAGTATTTT.

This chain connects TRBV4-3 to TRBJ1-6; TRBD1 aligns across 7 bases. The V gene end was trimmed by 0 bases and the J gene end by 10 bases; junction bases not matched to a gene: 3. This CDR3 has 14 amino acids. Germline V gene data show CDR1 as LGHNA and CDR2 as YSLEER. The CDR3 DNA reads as TGCGCCAGCAGCCAAGAAGGGGGCTGGTCACCCCTCCACTTT. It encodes CASSQEGGWSPLHF.

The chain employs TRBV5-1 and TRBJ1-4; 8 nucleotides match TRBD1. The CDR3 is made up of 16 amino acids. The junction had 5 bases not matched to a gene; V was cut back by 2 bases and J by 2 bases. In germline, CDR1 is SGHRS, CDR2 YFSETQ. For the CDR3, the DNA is TGCGCCAGCAGCTTAGGACAGGGCGGCACTAATGAAAAACTGTTTTTT. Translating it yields CASSLGQGGTNEKLFF.

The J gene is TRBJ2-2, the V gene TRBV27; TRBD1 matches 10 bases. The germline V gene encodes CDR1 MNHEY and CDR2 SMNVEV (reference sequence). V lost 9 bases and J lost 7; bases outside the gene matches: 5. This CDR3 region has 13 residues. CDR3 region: CASRQGAVGELFF. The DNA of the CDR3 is TGTGCCAGTCGACAGGGGGCCGTCGGGGAGCTGTTTTTT.

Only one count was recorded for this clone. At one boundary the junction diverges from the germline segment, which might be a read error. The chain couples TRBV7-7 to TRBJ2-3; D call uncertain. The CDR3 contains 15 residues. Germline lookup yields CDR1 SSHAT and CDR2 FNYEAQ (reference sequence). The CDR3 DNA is TGTGCTAGCAGCTCCGGGTCCGCACACACAGATACGCAGTATTTT. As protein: CASSSGSAHTDTQYF.

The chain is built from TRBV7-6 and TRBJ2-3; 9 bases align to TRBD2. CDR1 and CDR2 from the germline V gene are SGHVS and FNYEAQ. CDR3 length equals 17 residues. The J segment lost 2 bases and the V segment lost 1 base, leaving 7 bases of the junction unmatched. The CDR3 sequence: CASSLGVTSGFTDTQYF. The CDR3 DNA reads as TGTGCCAGCAGCTTAGGAGTGACTAGCGGATTCACAGATACGCAGTATTTT.

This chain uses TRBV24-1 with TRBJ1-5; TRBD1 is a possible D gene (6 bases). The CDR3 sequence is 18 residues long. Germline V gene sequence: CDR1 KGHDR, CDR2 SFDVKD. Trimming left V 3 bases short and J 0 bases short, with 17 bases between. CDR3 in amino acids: CATSDPASGDGSNQPQHF. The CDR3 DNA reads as TGTGCCACCAGTGATCCAGCCTCAGGGGATGGTAGCAATCAGCCCCAGCATTTT.

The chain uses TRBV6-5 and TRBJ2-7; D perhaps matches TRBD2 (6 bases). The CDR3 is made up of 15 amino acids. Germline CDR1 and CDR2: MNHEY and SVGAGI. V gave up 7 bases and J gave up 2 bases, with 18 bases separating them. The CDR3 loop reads CASNSGSTRTYEQYF. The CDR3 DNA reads TGTGCCAGCAACAGCGGGTCGACTCGGACCTACGAGCAGTACTTC.